These 26 T cell receptor beta chains share one sample of origin, sequenced in a study of tumor and adjacent non-tumor tissue in lung cancer. TCRbeta libraries were built with three rounds of nested PCR, modified from ARM-PCR. TCRdb recomputed calls from the multiplex PCR reads with MiXCR, one row per CDR3 protein. The sample lists 65,000 to 75,000 distinct CDR3 sequences; roughly 73% were seen once. RNA was extracted from bulk tissue without any cell sorting. The sequenced sample was lung tumor tissue. The receptors derive from a man aged 60-69 years with non-small cell lung cancer.

As regards this clonotype: The germline gene is not matched at one end of the junction; a read error may be the cause. The V and J genes are TRBV6-5 and TRBJ2-7; D gene unclear. Germline CDR1 is MNHEY and CDR2 is SVGAGI. The CDR3 runs to 16 residues. This chain's CDR3 is CASRSDKGRQFYEQYF. The CDR3 region has the DNA TGTGCTAGCAGGTCTGACAAGGGCCGACAATTCTACGAGCAGTACTTC.

Details on this clonotype: The junction departs from the called germline gene at one end, perhaps through a read error. The chain carries TRBV6-1 and TRBJ2-3; D is unresolved. The CDR3 totals 12 residues. Germline CDR1 reads MNHNS; CDR2 reads SASEGT. CDR3 coding DNA: TGTGCCAGCTGGTTTGGCACAGATATGCAGTATTTT. Residues: CASWFGTDMQYF.

In this sample, this clonotype turned up a few times. A much larger clone sits a single nucleotide away, making a read error possible. V usage is TRBV6-5 and J usage is TRBJ2-3, with D maybe TRBD2 (7 bases). Germline CDR1 is MNHEY and CDR2 is SVGAGI. This CDR3 has 15 amino acids. CDR3 sequence (DNA): TGTGCCAGCAGTCACTCGGGGGGCTGTACAGATACGCAGTATTTT. Protein product: CASSHSGGCTDTQYF.

Regarding this clonotype: One end of the junction fails to match germline, which may point to a read error. V usage is TRBV10-3 and J usage is TRBJ2-6; the match to TRBD2 covers 11 bases. The germline V gene encodes CDR1 ENHRY and CDR2 SYGVKD. The CDR3 is made up of 20 amino acids. CDR3 amino acids: CAISEHGTSGRDSGANVLAF. The CDR3 region has the DNA TGTGCCATCAGTGAACATGGGACTAGCGGCAGGGACTCTGGCGCCAACGTCCTGGCTTTC.

A note on this clonotype: A much larger clone is a single base away; this may be a read error. CDR3: CPSSLAGGPYNEQFF. The DNA of the CDR3 is TGTCCCAGCAGCTTGGCGGGAGGGCCCTACAATGAGCAGTTCTTC. The chain joins TRBV5-4 to TRBJ2-1; 9 bases agree with TRBD2. Germline V gene sequence: CDR1 SGHNT, CDR2 YYREEE (reference sequence). The CDR3 extends over 15 amino acids.

As for this clonotype: The junction differs from germline at one of its ends, possibly a read error. This chain uses TRBV29-1 with TRBJ2-1; 11 bases line up with TRBD2. Per germline, CDR1 SQVTM and CDR2 ANQGSEA. This CDR3 contains 13 residues. The CDR3 region is CSVDRSGRARSPF. DNA for the CDR3: TGCAGCGTTGATCGTAGCGGGAGGGCTAGATCACCCTTC.

To note about this clonotype: This may be a read error, as it is one base from a much larger clone. The J gene is TRBJ1-1, the V gene TRBV29-1, with 8 bases that match TRBD1. After removal of 5 bases from V and 9 bases from J, the junction contained 11 bases not matched to a gene. Germline loops: CDR1 SQVTM, CDR2 ANQGSEA. The CDR3 runs 13 residues. The CDR3 region is CSVRPGTGKKAFF. The CDR3 nucleotides are TGCAGCGTTCGTCCCGGGACAGGAAAAAAAGCTTTCTTT.

The V call is TRBV25-1, the J call TRBJ1-2; unclear D gene. Trimming stripped 2 bases from V and 0 bases from J, with 10 bases between. Germline V lookup: CDR1 MGHDK, CDR2 SYGVNS. The CDR3 sequence is 15 residues long. CDR3 amino acids: CASSETTQPNYGYTF. The CDR3 coding sequence is TGTGCCAGCAGTGAAACAACACAACCTAACTATGGCTACACCTTC.

Notes on this clonotype: A junction boundary mismatches the germline segment, possibly from a read error. The chain links TRBV29-1 to TRBJ2-6; D is possibly TRBD2 (6 bases). The CDR3 covers 14 residues. Germline V gene data show CDR1 as SQVTM and CDR2 as ANQGSEA. The DNA for the CDR3 is TGCAGCATTGATTTGGGGGGAGGGGCCAACGTCCTGACTTTC. This gives the protein CSIDLGGGANVLTF.

Notes on this clonotype: The junction shows a germline mismatch at one end, possibly a read error. The DNA of the CDR3 is TGCCCCAGCAGAGCTACGGGCACCGGGGAGATGTTTTTT. Translated: CPSRATGTGEMFF. The chain links TRBV10-2 to TRBJ2-2; TRBD2 is a possible D gene (5 bases). Per germline, CDR1 WSHSY and CDR2 SAAADI. This CDR3 region has 13 residues.

Remarks on this clonotype: Sequence at one end of the junction differs from germline and may be a read error. V gene TRBV20-1 combines with J gene TRBJ1-2; 7 bases line up with TRBD1. The germline gives CDR1 DFQATT, CDR2 SNEGSKA (reference sequence). This CDR3 spans 13 amino acids. The CDR3 DNA follows: TGCACTGCTAGAACAGGGGCTAACTATGGTTACACATTC. This sequence encodes CTARTGANYGYTF.

As concerns this clonotype: One end of the junction varies from germline; a read error may be responsible. The V and J genes are TRBV5-1 and TRBJ2-3; TRBD2 agrees at 11 bases. Per germline, CDR1 SGHRS and CDR2 YFSETQ. This CDR3 is built from 15 residues. CDR3 bases: TGCGCCAGCAGCTCAACTAGCGGGAGCGGAGATATGCAGTATTTT. Its translation is CASSSTSGSGDMQYF.

Concerning this clonotype itself: The germline gene is not matched at one end of the junction; a read error may be the cause. The gene calls are TRBV5-4 and TRBJ2-5; D unclear. The CDR3 length is 15 residues. Germline loops: CDR1 SGHNT, CDR2 YYREEE (reference sequence). In DNA form, the CDR3 reads TGTGCCAGCAGCTTGGCGCTCAAGCCCCAAGATACCCAGTACTTC. Residues: CASSLALKPQDTQYF.

This clonotype has only a few counts. The genes are TRBV24-1 and TRBJ1-5; D is uncertain. V lost 2 bases and J 5 bases, leaving 9 bases between the germline ends. The CDR3 contains 14 residues. Germline CDR1 reads KGHDR; CDR2 reads SFDVKD. CDR3 in amino acids: CATSDSDVYQPQHF. The CDR3 nucleotides are TGTGCCACCAGTGATTCGGACGTCTATCAGCCCCAGCATTTT.

On this clonotype: At one of its ends the junction is not consistent with the germline gene, which may arise from a read error. The CDR3 region has the DNA TGCAGCGCTACCGGCGCTAGCGGAAAAAACGTTCAGTACTTC. Protein sequence: CSATGASGKNVQYF. The chain links TRBV20-1 to TRBJ2-4; 7 bases align to TRBD2. The CDR3 consists of 14 residues. Germline V gives CDR1 DFQATT, CDR2 SNEGSKA (reference sequence).

A note on this clonotype: The junction departs from germline at one end; a sequencing error may be responsible. The chain is built from TRBV20-1 and TRBJ1-1, with 7 nucleotides matching TRBD1. From germline, CDR1 is DFQATT and CDR2 SNEGSKA (reference sequence). CDR3 length equals 14 residues. CDR3 amino acids: CSVGPRDRDTEDFF. The CDR3, as DNA: TGCAGTGTCGGACCCCGAGACAGGGACACTGAAGATTTCTTT.

A remark on this clonotype: Mismatch with germline at one junction end may stem from a read error. The chain is built from TRBV20-1 and TRBJ2-7; D gene uncertain. The V gene's germline CDR1 is DFQATT and CDR2 SNEGSKA (reference sequence). The CDR3 length is 10 residues. In nucleotides, the CDR3 is TGCGGTGCTGGGTCCTACGAGCAGTACTTC. Residues: CGAGSYEQYF.

As to this clonotype: One end of the junction fails to match germline, which may point to a read error. V and J are TRBV12-3 or TRBV12-4 and TRBJ2-1; 7 positions match TRBD2. The CDR3 contains 15 residues. The CDR3 loop is CVSSFPQRDHNKQFF. CDR3 DNA sequence: TGTGTTAGCAGTTTCCCTCAGCGGGACCACAATAAGCAGTTCTTC.

At least ten counts were recorded for this clonotype. The V gene is TRBV29-1, the J gene TRBJ1-1, with D possibly being TRBD1 (6 bases). Germline V gene sequence: CDR1 SQVTM, CDR2 ANQGSEA. CDR3 length: 13 residues. Trimming took 6 bases from V and 6 from J, leaving 17 bases between them. The CDR3 here is CSVGYTGFPEAFF. The DNA for the CDR3 is TGCAGCGTAGGATATACAGGGTTCCCTGAAGCTTTCTTT.

As concerns this clonotype: The junction departs from germline at one end; a sequencing error may be responsible. The chain couples TRBV6-1 to TRBJ2-1; D call uncertain. The CDR3 length is 15 residues. Germline values: CDR1 MNHNS, CDR2 SASEGT. In DNA, the CDR3 is TGTGCCAGCAGTGAAGCGGGGTCCGCGCACAATGGGCAGTTCTTC. Protein: CASSEAGSAHNGQFF.

To note about this clonotype: One end of the junction varies from germline; a read error may be responsible. The V and J genes are TRBV6-1 and TRBJ2-1; tentatively, D is TRBD1 or TRBD2 (5 bases each). This CDR3 region has 16 residues. Germline CDR1 reads MNHNS; CDR2 reads SASEGT. The DNA for the CDR3 is TGTGTCAGCAGTGAAGCACGAGGGGTTGTGAATAATGAGCAGTTCTTC. It specifies CVSSEARGVVNNEQFF.

This chain links TRBV28 with TRBJ2-3; 8 bases line up with TRBD2. This CDR3 comprises 15 residues. V gave up 10 bases and J gave up 6 bases; unmatched junction bases: 15. Germline-derived CDR1 and CDR2 are MDHEN and SYDVKM. The CDR3 DNA is TGTGCCACCGTACTAGCGGCCCCCAGCAGGGATACGCAGTATTTT. Translated: CATVLAAPSRDTQYF.

The chain joins TRBV12-3 or TRBV12-4 to TRBJ2-2; TRBD2 matches at 8 bases. J gave up 6 bases and V 11 bases, and 8 bases lay outside the gene matches. The CDR3 loop spans 13 amino acids. CDR3 in DNA: TGTGCCTGCGGGGGGACAAATCCCGGGGAGCTGTTTTTT. Protein sequence: CACGGTNPGELFF.

This clonotype was detected a few times. The germline gene is not matched at one end of the junction; a read error may be the cause. The V call is TRBV5-1, the J call TRBJ2-5, with D unresolved. The CDR3 extends over 14 amino acids. The germline V gene has CDR1 SGHRS and CDR2 YFSETQ. CDR3 in DNA: TGCGCCAGTAGCTTGGTACAGACTCAAGAGACCCAGTACTTC. This encodes CASSLVQTQETQYF.

V is TRBV5-4 and J is TRBJ2-2; D gene unclear. The CDR3 is 15 residues long. Germline CDR1 reads SGHNT; CDR2 reads YYREEE (reference sequence). V was clipped by 7 bases and J by 6 bases, with 19 bases between them. CDR3 DNA: TGTGCCAGCTGCTCCCGGACGGTTAACGCCGGGGAGCTGTTTTTT. Amino acid sequence: CASCSRTVNAGELFF.

This clonotype showed up just a few times. With a much larger clone just one base away, this may be a read error. Written as DNA, the CDR3 is TGCAATGCTAGGGGACTAGAATCCAGGGAGCTGTTTTTT. It is translated as CNARGLESRELFF. The rearrangement links TRBV20-1 to TRBJ2-2, with 8 nucleotides matching TRBD2. The germline V gene has CDR1 DFQATT and CDR2 SNEGSKA (reference sequence). The CDR3 contains 13 residues.